This TCR beta chain was observed in a study of blood T cell repertoires in COVID-19. Whole-study context: The samples span acute and convalescent COVID-19 from the United States, Italy and Spain. In each case, the material was cDNA or gDNA derived from T cells, B-cell-depleted T cells, or PBMCs.

Per the original methods: By means of reference gene primer amplification, nucleated cell counts were estimated. Clones were sequenced by immunoSEQ multiplex PCR, and TCRdb holds only the in-frame ones, with some missing. V and J calls and clone size follow that table, whereas D and trimming were derived from the DNA. The data show more than 100,000 clones, with about four fifths seen just once and over 15% held by the top ten. Looked up from germline, CDR1 is LGHNT and CDR2 is FRNRAP. The CDR3 length is 16 residues. The V and J ends lost 0 bases and 7 bases, in that order; junction bases with no gene match: 6.

The sequenced material came from peripheral blood. The chain recombines TRBV12-5 with TRBJ2-1; 10 positions agree with TRBD2. The receptor was isolated from a woman aged 45-60 years with acute or convalescent COVID-19. CDR3 sequence (DNA): TGTGCTAGTGGTTTGGTACTCACTAGCGGGGTAAATGAGCAGTTCTTC. It is translated as CASGLVLTSGVNEQFF.